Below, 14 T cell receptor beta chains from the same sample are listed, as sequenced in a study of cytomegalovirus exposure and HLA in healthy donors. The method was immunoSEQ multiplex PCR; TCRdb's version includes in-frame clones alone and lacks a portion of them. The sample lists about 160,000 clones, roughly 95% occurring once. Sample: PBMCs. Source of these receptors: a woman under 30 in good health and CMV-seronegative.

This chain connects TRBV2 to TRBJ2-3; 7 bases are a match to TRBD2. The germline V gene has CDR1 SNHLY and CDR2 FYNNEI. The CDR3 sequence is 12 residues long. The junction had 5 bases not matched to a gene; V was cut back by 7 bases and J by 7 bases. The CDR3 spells CASNPLANTQYF. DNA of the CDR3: TGTGCCAGCAACCCACTAGCGAATACGCAGTATTTT.

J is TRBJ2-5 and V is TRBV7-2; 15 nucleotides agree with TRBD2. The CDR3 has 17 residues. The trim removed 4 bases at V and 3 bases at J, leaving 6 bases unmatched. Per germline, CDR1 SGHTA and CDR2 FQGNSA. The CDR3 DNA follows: TGTGCCAGCAGCTCTCCGGGACTAGCGGGGGGAAAAGAGACCCAGTACTTC. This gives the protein CASSSPGLAGGKETQYF. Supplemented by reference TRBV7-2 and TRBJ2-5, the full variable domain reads GAGVSQSPSNKVTEKGKDVELRCDPISGHTALYWYRQSLGQGLEFLIYFQGNSAPDKSGLPSDRFSAERTGGSVSTLTIQRTQQEDSAVYLCASSSPGLAGGKETQYFGPGTRLLVL.

The CDR3 here is CASSLWRGVGEQFF. In DNA, the CDR3 is TGTGCCAGCAGCTTATGGCGGGGGGTGGGTGAGCAGTTCTTC. The V gene is TRBV7-3, the J gene TRBJ2-1, with 8 nucleotides matching TRBD2. J was trimmed by 9 bases and V by 2 bases; bases with no gene match: 6. Germline lookup yields CDR1 SGHTA and CDR2 FQGTGA. The CDR3 is 14 residues long.

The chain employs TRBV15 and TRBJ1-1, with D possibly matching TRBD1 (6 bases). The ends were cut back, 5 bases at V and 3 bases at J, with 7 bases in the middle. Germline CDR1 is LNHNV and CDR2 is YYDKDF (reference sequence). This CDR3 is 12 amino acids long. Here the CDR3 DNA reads TGTGCCACCAGCTACAGGGACACTGAAGCTTTCTTT. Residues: CATSYRDTEAFF.

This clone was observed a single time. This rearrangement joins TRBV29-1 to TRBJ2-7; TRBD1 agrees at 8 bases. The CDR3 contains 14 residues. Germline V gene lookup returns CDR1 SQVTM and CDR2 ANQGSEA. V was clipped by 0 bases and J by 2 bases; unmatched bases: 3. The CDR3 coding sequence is TGCAGCGTTGAAGATCGGACAGGGCCCTACGAGCAGTACTTC. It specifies CSVEDRTGPYEQYF.

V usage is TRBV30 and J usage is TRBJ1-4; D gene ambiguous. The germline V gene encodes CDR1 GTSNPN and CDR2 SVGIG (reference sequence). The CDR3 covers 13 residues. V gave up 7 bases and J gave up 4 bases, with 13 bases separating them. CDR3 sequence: CASSDFSNEKLFF. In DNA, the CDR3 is TGTGCCTCGTCGGACTTCAGTAATGAAAAACTGTTTTTT. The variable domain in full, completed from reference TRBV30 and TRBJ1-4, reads SQTIHQWPATLVQPVGSPLSLECTVEGTSNPNLYWYRQAAGRGLQLLFYSVGIGQISSEVPQNLSASRPQDRQFILSSKKLLLSDSGFYLCASSDFSNEKLFFGSGTQLSVL.

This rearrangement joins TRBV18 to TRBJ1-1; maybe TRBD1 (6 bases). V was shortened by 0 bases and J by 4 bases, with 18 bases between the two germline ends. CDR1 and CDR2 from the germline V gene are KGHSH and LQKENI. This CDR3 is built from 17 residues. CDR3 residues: CASSPPDLRGGVTEAFF. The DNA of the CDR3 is TGTGCCAGCTCACCACCGGACCTTCGGGGGGGCGTCACTGAAGCTTTCTTT.

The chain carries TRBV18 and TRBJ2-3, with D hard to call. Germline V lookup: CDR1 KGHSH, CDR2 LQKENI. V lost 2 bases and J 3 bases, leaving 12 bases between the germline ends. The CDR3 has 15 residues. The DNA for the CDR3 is TGTGCCAGCTCACCAGCTCCTAGTTGGACAGATACGCAGTATTTT. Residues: CASSPAPSWTDTQYF.

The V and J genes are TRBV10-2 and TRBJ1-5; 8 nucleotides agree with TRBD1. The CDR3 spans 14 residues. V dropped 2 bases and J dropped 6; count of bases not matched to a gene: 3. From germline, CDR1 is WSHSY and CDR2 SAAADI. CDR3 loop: CASSEGQGFQPQHF. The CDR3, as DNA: TGCGCCAGCAGTGAGGGACAGGGTTTTCAGCCCCAGCATTTT.

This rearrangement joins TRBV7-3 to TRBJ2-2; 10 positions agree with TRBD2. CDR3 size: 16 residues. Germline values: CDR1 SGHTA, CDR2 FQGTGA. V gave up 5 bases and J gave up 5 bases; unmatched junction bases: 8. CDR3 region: CASSLTSGPRTGELFF. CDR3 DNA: TGTGCCAGCAGCCTGACTAGCGGGCCTCGAACCGGGGAGCTGTTTTTT.

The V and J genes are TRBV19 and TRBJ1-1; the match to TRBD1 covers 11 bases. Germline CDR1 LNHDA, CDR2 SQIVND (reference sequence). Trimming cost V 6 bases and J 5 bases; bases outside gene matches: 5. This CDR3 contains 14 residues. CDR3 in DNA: TGTGCCAGTAGCCCGGACAGGGGGCAGACTGAAGCTTTCTTT. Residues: CASSPDRGQTEAFF.

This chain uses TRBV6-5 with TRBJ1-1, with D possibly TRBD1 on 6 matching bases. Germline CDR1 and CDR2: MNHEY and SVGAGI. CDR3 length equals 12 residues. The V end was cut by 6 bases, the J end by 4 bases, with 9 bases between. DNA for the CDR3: TGTGCCAGCAGAACAGGGTCCACTGAAGCTTTCTTT. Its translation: CASRTGSTEAFF.

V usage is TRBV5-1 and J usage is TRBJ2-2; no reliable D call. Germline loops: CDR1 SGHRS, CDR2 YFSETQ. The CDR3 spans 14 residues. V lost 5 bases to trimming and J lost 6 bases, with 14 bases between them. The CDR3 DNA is TGCGCCAGCAGGTTTGCCTCGGGTCCCGGGGAGCTGTTTTTT. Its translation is CASRFASGPGELFF.

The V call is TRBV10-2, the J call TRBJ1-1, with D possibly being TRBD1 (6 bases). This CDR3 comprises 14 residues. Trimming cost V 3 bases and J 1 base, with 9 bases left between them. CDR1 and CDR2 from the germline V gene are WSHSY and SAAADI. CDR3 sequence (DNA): TGCGCCAGCAGTGAAGACAGGCCGAACACTGAAGCTTTCTTT. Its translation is CASSEDRPNTEAFF.